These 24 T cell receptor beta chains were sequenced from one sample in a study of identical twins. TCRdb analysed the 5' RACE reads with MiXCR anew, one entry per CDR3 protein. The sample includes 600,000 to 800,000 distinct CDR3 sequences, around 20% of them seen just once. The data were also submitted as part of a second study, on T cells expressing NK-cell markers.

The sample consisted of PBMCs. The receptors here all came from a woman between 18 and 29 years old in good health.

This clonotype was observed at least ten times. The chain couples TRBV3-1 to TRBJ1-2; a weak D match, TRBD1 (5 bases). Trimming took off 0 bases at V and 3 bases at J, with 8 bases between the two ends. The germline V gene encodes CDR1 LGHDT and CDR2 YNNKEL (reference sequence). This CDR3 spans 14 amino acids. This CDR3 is CASSQDRGDYGYTF. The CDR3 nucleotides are TGTGCCAGCAGCCAAGATAGGGGCGACTATGGCTACACCTTC.

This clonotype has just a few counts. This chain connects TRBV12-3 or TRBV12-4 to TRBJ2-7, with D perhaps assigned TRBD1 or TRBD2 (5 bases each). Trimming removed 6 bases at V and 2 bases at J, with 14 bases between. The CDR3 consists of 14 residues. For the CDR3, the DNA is TGTGCCAGCAGGTCGGGACCCAAACCCTACGAGCAGTACTTC. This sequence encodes CASRSGPKPYEQYF.

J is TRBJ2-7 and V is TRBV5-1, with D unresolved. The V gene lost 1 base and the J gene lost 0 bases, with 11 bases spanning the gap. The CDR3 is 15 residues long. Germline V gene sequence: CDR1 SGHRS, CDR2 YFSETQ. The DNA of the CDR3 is TGCGCCAGCAGCTTGCTGGGGTTTCCCTCCTACGAGCAGTACTTC. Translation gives CASSLLGFPSYEQYF. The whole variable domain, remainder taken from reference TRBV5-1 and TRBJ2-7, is KAGVTQTPRYLIKTRGQQVTLSCSPISGHRSVSWYQQTPGQGLQFLFEYFSETQRNKGNFPGRFSGRQFSNSRSEMNVSTLELGDSALYLCASSLLGFPSYEQYFGPGTRLTVT.

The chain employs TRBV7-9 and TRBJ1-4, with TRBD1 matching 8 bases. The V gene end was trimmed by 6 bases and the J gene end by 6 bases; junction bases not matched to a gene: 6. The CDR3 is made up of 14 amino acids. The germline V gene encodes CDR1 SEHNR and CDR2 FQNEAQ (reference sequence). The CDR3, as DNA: TGTGCCAGCAGGTCGGACAGGGCGTATGAAAAACTGTTTTTT. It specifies CASRSDRAYEKLFF.

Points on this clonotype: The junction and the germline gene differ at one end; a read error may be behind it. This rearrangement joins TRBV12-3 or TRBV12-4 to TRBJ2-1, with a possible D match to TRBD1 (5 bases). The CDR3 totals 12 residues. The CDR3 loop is CASSSSWQGLLF. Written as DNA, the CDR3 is TGTGCCAGCAGTTCCTCGTGGCAGGGCTTACTCTTC.

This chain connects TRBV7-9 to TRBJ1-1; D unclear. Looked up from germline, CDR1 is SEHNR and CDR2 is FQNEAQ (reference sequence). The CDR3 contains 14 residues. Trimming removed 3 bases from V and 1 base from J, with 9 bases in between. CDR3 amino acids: CASSFPGPNTEAFF. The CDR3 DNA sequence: TGTGCCAGCAGCTTCCCCGGCCCGAACACTGAAGCTTTCTTT. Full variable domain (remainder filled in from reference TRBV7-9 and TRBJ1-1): DTGVSQNPRHKITKRGQNVTFRCDPISEHNRLYWYRQTLGQGPEFLTYFQNEAQLEKSRLLSDRFSAERPKGSFSTLEIQRTEQGDSAMYLCASSFPGPNTEAFFGQGTRLTVV.

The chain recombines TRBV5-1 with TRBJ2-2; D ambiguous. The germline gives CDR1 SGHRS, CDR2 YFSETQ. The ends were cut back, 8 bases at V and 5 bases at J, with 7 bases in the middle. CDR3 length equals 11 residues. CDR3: CASRVTGELFF. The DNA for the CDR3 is TGCGCCAGTCGAGTTACCGGGGAGCTGTTTTTT.

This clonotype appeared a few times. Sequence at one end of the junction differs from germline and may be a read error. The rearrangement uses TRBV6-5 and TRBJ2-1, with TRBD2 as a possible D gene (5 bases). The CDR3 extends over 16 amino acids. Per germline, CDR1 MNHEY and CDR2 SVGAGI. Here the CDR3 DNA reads TGTGCCAGCAATTACGCCGCGGGCTCTACCTACAATGAGCAGTTCTTC. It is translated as CASNYAAGSTYNEQFF.

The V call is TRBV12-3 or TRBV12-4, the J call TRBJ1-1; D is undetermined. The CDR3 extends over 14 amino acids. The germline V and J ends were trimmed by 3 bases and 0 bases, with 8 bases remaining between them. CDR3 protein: CASSFHELNTEAFF. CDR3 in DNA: TGTGCCAGCAGTTTTCACGAACTGAACACTGAAGCTTTCTTT.

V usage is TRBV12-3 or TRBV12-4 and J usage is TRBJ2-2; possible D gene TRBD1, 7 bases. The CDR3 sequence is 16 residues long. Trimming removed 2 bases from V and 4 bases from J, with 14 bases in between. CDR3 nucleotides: TGTGCCAGCAGTTTAAGGGGGGACAGCCTCACCGGGGAGCTGTTTTTT. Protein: CASSLRGDSLTGELFF.

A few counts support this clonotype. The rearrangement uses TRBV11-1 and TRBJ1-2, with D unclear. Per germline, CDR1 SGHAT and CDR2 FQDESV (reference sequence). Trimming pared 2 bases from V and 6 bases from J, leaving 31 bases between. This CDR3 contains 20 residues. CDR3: CASSLFGSSRGGIVENGYTF. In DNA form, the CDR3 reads TGTGCCAGCAGCTTATTCGGCAGCAGTCGTGGTGGAATCGTAGAAAATGGCTACACCTTC.

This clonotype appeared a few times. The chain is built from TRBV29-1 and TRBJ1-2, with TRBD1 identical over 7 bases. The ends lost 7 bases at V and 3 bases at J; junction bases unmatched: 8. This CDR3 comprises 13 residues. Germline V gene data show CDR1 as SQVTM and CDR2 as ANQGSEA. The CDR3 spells CSATQGGDYGYTF. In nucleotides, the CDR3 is TGCAGCGCTACGCAGGGGGGGGACTATGGCTACACCTTC.

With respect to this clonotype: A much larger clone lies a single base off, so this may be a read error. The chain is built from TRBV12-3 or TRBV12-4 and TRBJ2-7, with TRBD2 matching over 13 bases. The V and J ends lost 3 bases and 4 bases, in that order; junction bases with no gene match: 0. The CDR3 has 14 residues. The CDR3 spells CASSLTSGRYEQYF. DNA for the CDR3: TGTGCCAGCAGTTTGACTAGCGGGAGGTACGAGCAGTACTTC.

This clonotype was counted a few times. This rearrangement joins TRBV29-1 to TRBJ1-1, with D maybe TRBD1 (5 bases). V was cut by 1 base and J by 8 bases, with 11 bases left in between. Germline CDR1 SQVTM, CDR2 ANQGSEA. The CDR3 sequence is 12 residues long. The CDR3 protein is CSVEVGQAEAFF. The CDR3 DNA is TGCAGCGTTGAAGTGGGGCAAGCAGAAGCTTTCTTT.

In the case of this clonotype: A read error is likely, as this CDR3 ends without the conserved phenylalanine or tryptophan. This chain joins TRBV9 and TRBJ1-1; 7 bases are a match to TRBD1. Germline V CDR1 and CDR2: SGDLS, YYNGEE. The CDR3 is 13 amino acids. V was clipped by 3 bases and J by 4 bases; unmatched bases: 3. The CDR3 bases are TGTGCCAGCAGCGGACAGGGAATCACTGAAGCTTTCCTT. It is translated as CASSGQGITEAFL.

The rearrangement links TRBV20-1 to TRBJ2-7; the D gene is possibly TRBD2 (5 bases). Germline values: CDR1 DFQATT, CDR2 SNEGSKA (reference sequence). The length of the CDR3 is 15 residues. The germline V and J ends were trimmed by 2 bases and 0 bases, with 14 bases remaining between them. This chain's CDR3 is CSARRGAASSYEQYF. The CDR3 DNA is TGCAGTGCTAGACGAGGAGCGGCTAGCTCCTACGAGCAGTACTTC.

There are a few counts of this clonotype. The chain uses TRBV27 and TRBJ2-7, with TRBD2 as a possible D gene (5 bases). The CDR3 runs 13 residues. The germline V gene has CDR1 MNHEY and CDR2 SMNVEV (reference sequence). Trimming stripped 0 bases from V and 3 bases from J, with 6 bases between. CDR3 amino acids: CASSLSGDYEQYF. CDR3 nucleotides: TGTGCCAGCAGTTTATCGGGAGACTACGAGCAGTACTTC.

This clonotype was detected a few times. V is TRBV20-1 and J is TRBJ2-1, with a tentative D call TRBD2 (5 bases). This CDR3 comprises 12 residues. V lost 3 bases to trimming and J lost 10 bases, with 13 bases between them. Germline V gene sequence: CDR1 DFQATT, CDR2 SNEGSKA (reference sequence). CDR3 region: CSASAAGGEQFF. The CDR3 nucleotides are TGCAGTGCTAGCGCCGCTGGCGGGGAGCAGTTCTTC.

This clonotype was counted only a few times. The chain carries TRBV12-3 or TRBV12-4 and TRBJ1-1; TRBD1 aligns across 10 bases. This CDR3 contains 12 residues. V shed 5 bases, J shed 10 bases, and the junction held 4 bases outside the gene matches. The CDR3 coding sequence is TGTGCCAGCAGTCCCGGACAGGGGGGAGCTTTCTTT. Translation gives CASSPGQGGAFF.

The DNA for the CDR3 is TGCGCCAGCCGAGAATTTAGCGGGGAGTACAATGAGCAGTTCTTC. As protein: CASREFSGEYNEQFF. The rearrangement joins TRBV5-1 to TRBJ2-1, with 8 positions matching TRBD2. V shed 7 bases and J 4 bases; nucleotides not matched to a gene: 10. This CDR3 has 15 amino acids. CDR1 and CDR2 (germline): SGHRS, YFSETQ.

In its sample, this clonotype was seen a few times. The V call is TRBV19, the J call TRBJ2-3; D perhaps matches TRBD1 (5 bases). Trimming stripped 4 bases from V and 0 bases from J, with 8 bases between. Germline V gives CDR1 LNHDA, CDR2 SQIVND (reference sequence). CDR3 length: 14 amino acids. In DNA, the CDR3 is TGTGCCAGTAGTACAAGGGGCAGCACAGATACGCAGTATTTT. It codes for CASSTRGSTDTQYF.

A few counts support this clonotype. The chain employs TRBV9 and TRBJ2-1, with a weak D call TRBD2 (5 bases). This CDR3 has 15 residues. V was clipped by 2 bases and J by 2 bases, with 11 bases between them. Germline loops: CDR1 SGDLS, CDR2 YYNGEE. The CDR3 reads CASSVASGTYNEQFF. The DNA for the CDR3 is TGTGCCAGCAGCGTTGCGTCGGGGACCTACAATGAGCAGTTCTTC.

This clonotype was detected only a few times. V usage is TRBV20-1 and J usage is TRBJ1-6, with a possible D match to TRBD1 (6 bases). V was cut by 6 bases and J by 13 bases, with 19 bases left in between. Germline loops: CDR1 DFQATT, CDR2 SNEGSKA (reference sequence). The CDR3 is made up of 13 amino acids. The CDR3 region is CSALRDITVPLHF. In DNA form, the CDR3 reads TGCAGTGCGCTCCGGGACATCACCGTTCCCCTCCACTTT.

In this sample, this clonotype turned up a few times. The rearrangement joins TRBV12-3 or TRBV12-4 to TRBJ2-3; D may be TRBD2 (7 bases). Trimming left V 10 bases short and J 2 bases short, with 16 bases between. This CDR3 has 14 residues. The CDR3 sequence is CATSAGAHTDTQYF. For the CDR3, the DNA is TGTGCCACCTCTGCGGGGGCCCACACAGATACGCAGTATTTT.